The clone carrying this TCR beta chain was detected only a few times. The antigen remains unidentified. The data belong to a study of early T cells in non-severe SARS-CoV-2 infection. Germline CDR1 and CDR2: SGHDN and FVKESK. The V gene lost 1 base and the J gene lost 1 base, with 11 bases spanning the gap. This CDR3 is 17 amino acids long. Each cDNA molecule carried a unique molecular identifier. From the 5' RACE reads, TCRdb called clonotypes with MiXCR, one entry per CDR3 protein. This sample has approximately 40,000 distinct CDR3 sequences, with more than 8% found just once. General study results and limits: VDJdb matches were skewed toward anti-spike CD8 T cell responses.

The chain recombines TRBV14 with TRBJ2-6, with D possibly TRBD1 on 5 matching bases. Material for sequencing was whole blood. The sequence was collected from an adult who was a healthcare worker with PCR-confirmed SARS-CoV-2 infection or an uninfected control (not recorded which). The DNA of the CDR3 is TGTGCCAGCAGCCAAGGCCTCAGGGCGTCTGGGGCCAACGTCCTGACTTTC. Its protein product is CASSQGLRASGANVLTF.